This TCR beta chain comes out of a study of response to subunit inactivated influenza vaccine. Whole-study results and caveats: Every seasonal influenza vaccination brings in few new T cells, the authors suggested.

From the RT-PCR reads, TCRdb called clonotypes with MiXCR, one entry per CDR3 protein. The repertoire holds under 950,000 distinct CDR3 sequences, with around 20% as singletons. This clonotype was detected a few times. Antigen specificity is unknown. The CDR3 sequence is 14 residues long. V lost 3 bases, J lost 1 base, and 10 bases lay in between. Germline assignment: CDR1 MNHEY and CDR2 SMNVEV (reference sequence). The receptor's source is a man aged 45 to 65 who received an inactivated influenza vaccine. Sequencing was performed on PBMCs from blood, taken roughly 5 days after vaccination. This chain links TRBV27 with TRBJ2-7; no clear D. This chain's CDR3 is CASSLEGNSYEQYF. The CDR3 nucleotides are TGTGCCAGCAGTTTGGAAGGGAATTCCTACGAGCAGTACTTC.